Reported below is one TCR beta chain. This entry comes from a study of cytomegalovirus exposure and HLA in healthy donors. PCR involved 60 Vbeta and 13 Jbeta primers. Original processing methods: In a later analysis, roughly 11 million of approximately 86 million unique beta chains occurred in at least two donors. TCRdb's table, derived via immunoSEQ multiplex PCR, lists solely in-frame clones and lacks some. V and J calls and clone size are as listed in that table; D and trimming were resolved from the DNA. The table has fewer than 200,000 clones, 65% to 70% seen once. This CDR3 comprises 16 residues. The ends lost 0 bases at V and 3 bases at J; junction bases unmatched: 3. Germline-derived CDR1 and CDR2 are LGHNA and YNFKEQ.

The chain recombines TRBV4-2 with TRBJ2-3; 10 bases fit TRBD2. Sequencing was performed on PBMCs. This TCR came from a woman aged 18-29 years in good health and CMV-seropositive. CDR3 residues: CASSQDPSGRTDTQYF. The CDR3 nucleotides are TGTGCCAGCAGCCAAGATCCTAGCGGGAGAACAGATACGCAGTATTTT.